This T cell receptor (beta chain) was recorded in a study of blood T cell repertoires in COVID-19. The wider study: Samples representing acute and convalescent COVID-19 were sourced from the United States, Italy and Spain.

How the authors handled the data: Scientists estimated how many nucleated cells there were by amplifying reference gene primers. The assay was immunoSEQ multiplex PCR, and TCRdb's table has in-frame clones only and misses some. V and J calls and clone size come straight from that table; D and trimming were deduced from the DNA. Altogether roughly 100,000 clones are present, roughly 80% being singletons, with the ten largest covering 15% to 19%. CDR3 length: 14 residues. With 3 bases removed from V and 2 bases from J, the gap between germline ends came to 10 bases. Germline-derived CDR1 and CDR2 are LNHDA and SQIVND (reference sequence).

The chain carries TRBV19 and TRBJ1-2; TRBD1 might be the D (5 bases). The sample was peripheral blood. This clonotype originated in a woman older than 75 with acute or convalescent COVID-19. Here the CDR3 DNA reads TGTGCCAGTAGTATGGGTCCAGGGAACTATGGCTACACCTTC. This gives the protein CASSMGPGNYGYTF.